This T cell receptor (beta chain) derives from a study of CXCR4 blockade with PD-1 therapy in pancreatic cancer. With regard to this clone: Its antigen is unidentified.

Some clones are missing from TCRdb's copy, which holds only in-frame ones; the method was immunoSEQ multiplex PCR. The table includes several thousand clones, 50% to 60% detected once. Study-wide findings and caveats: Convergent selection by common tumor antigens was suggested by nucleotide rearrangement counts. Antigen-specificity overlap of convergent dominant clones remained unconfirmed.

CDR1 is SGHNT and CDR2 is YENEEA in the germline V gene. The trim removed 4 bases at V and 13 bases at J, leaving 19 bases unmatched. The CDR3 is made up of 17 amino acids. The sequencing input was tumor tissue. The rearrangement links TRBV11-3 to TRBJ2-1; 10 positions match TRBD2. The sequence derives from a human donor with pancreatic ductal adenocarcinoma. CDR3 residues: CASSSPRDSPAGGPQFF. CDR3 nucleotides: TGTGCCAGCAGCTCGCCTCGGGACAGCCCAGCGGGAGGGCCCCAGTTCTTC.